This T cell receptor beta chain was sequenced in a study of graft-versus-host responses after intestinal transplantation (dated by TCRdb to the early 2020s). Study-wide context: The transplants that recipients received were multivisceral, liver-intestinal, or isolated intestinal. The cohort enrolled about two dozen intestinal transplant recipients including one retransplant, and a few patients lacking pretransplant specimens were excluded. To identify alloreactive clones, pre-transplant mixed lymphocyte reaction products were sequenced and then compared with unstimulated pre-transplant donor and recipient T cells. Samples from a few later patients were sequenced in-house on an Illumina MiSeq with MiXCR processing rather than by the commercial service. A peak of at least 4% donor T cells among recipient peripheral blood mononuclear cells was the definition used for donor T cell macrochimerism. Graft-versus-host and host-versus-graft alloreactive T cell clones were tracked in the graft, circulation and bone marrow after intestinal transplantation using bulk TCR-beta CDR3 sequencing. All recipients received anti-thymocyte globulin induction followed by maintenance tacrolimus and steroids for around 3 years. Overall study outcomes, separate from this receptor: Early after transplant, peak levels of circulating GvH clones were associated with declines in HvG clones. Patients with donor T cell macrochimerism had high GvH to HvG T cell clonal ratios in their allografts. Conclusions were limited by the relatively low number and heterogeneity of intestinal transplant patients. GvH clones were detected in recipient bone marrow, and some appeared earlier in ileal mucosa or blood, consistent with an intestinal mucosal origin.

Including the terminal cysteine and phenylalanine, the CDR3 comprises 13 residues. Just CDR3 DNA is preserved here, 39 bases in frame from base 1. V is pared back by 3 bases and J by 8 bases, with 10 bases lying between the germline termini. CDR1 and CDR2 (SEHNR, FQNEAQ) derive from the germline V gene (reference sequence). This sample's time point label indicates: cells obtained before transplantation from donor or recipient. CD3+CD4+ and CD3+CD8+ populations were FACS-sorted from unstimulated pre-transplant donor and recipient cells taken from spleen or lymph nodes. Remarks on this clone: Its specific antigen is unknown. No base-level quality is on record; no much larger clone is a single base apart.

Library preparation was by the immunoSEQ multiplex PCR assay. For most patients, genomic DNA was isolated using the Qiagen DNeasy Blood and Tissue Kit and was shipped frozen to Adaptive Biotechnologies for TCR sequencing. Adaptive Biotechnologies carried out high-throughput TCR-beta CDR3 sequencing of genomic DNA for most patients. Per the source publication's procedure: Adaptive's ImmunoSEQ software was the source of the TCR sequencing data for around 20 patients, while a few other patients were processed with MiXCR and VDJtools. To correct CD4 versus CD8 sorting errors, any sequence found in both subsets at a frequency ratio below 5:1 was removed. CDR3 nucleotide sequences shared by donor and recipient were removed because the origin of these sequences could not be assigned. To be classed as alloreactive, a clone needed at least 2-fold expansion over unstimulated cells and a minimum CFSE-low frequency of 0.002% (template counts) or 0.001% (read counts). Clones were considered mappable if detected in sequenced pre-transplant spleen, lymph node, or MLR CFSE-low populations of the donor or recipient. Cumulative frequency of alloreactive clones was calculated as a percentage of all sequences weighted by copy number. The source is immuneACCESS, and TCRdb retained only in-frame sequences with V and J called. Part of the clones is not carried over; for the studies checked, unresolved V genes explain less than half of this, and the remainder is unexplained. The V and J calls and the clone size are those of that table, but D and trimming were determined from the DNA. The sample contains approximately 100,000 clones, roughly nine tenths of them found a single time. The ten largest clones take up less than 0.12% of the sample.

This receptor was identified in a human donor who received an intestinal transplant. This material consisted of unstimulated CD4+ T cells sorted from spleen or lymph node cells, taken before intestinal transplant. The chain uses TRBV7-9 and TRBJ1-4; the D segment could be TRBD1, given 6 matching bases. At the DNA level, the sequence is TGTGCCAGCAGCTTCAGGGGTGGGGAAAAACTGTTTTTT. This gives the protein CASSFRGGEKLFF. Reference TRBV7-9 and TRBJ1-4 genes cover what lies past the CDR3, so the full variable domain is DTGVSQNPRHKITKRGQNVTFRCDPISEHNRLYWYRQTLGQGPEFLTYFQNEAQLEKSRLLSDRFSAERPKGSFSTLEIQRTEQGDSAMYLCASSFRGGEKLFFGSGTQLSVL.